The clone carrying this T cell receptor (beta chain) is medium-sized (0.01 to 0.1%) in the sample. What it binds is unknown. CDR3 length equals 16 residues. CDR1 and CDR2 (germline): SGHNT, YENEEA. Trimming stripped 0 bases from V and 6 bases from J, with 16 bases between. The data stem from a study of T cells in localized non-small cell lung cancer. Study results and caveats: Tumor showed lower T cell clonality than uninvolved adjacent lung, where it was highest. Longer overall survival accompanied higher blood T cell density. Since sequencing was restricted to only one region of the tumor, intratumor heterogeneity remains a possibility. For the top 100 tumor clones, a median roughly 55 also appeared in adjacent lung.

Using immunoSEQ multiplex PCR, the repertoire was profiled, and TCRdb retains in-frame clones only, with some absent. The sample holds under 6,500 clones, about 35% seen once. The V and J genes are TRBV11-3 and TRBJ2-3, with D possibly TRBD2 on 6 matching bases. This clonotype was obtained from a female donor of 60 years or more with stage I lung adenocarcinoma. The sequences come from lung tumor tissue, collected before any cancer treatment. This chain's CDR3 is CASSLDPGVILDTQYF. For the CDR3, the DNA is TGTGCCAGCAGCTTAGATCCGGGGGTGATTTTGGATACGCAGTATTTT.